Listed below are T cell receptor beta chains from one sample, sequenced in a study of response to subunit inactivated influenza vaccine. Using its own MiXCR run on the RT-PCR reads, TCRdb lists one record per CDR3 protein. Seen here are hundreds of thousands of distinct CDR3 sequences, around 14% observed once, and the top ten hold roughly 12%. Sequencing used PBMCs from blood, obtained 11 to 12 days after vaccination. All receptors derive from a man between 45 and 60 years old who received an inactivated influenza vaccine. Each CDR3 is given with its conserved first and last residue. D genes are given only for firm matches. Not every row has a clone size; where given, it reads once, few, many or a size class.

clone size: few
J gene: TRBJ2-5
V gene: TRBV6-2/TRBV6-3
D gene: TRBD2
CDR3 DNA: TGTGCCAGCAGACGGACTAGCGAGGGCGGGACCCAGTACTTC
CDR3 protein: CASRRTSEGGTQYF

clone size: NA
J gene: TRBJ2-7
V gene: TRBV6-5
D gene: NA
CDR3 DNA: TGTGCCAGCAGTTGGACAGCAAATGGACCCTACGAGCAGTACTTC
CDR3 protein: CASSWTANGPYEQYF

clone size: many
J gene: TRBJ2-5
V gene: TRBV29-1
D gene: TRBD2
CDR3 DNA: TGCAGCGGGAAGAAAGCGGGACTCGAAGAGACCCAGTACTTC
CDR3 protein: CSGKKAGLEETQYF

clone size: many
J gene: TRBJ2-2
V gene: TRBV7-2
D gene: NA
CDR3 DNA: TGTGCCAGCAGCTTATATGGGCGACGAGGCACCGGGGAGCTGTTTTTT
CDR3 protein: CASSLYGRRGTGELFF

clone size: few
J gene: TRBJ2-3
V gene: TRBV21-1
D gene: NA
CDR3 DNA: TGTGCCAGCAGCAGATTACAACAGGGGATCAGCACAGATACGCAGTATTTT
CDR3 protein: CASSRLQQGISTDTQYF

clone size: NA
J gene: TRBJ1-1
V gene: TRBV7-8
D gene: NA
CDR3 DNA: TGTGCCAGCACCCAATTAGCCGAGGGTTCGACACCCAGCTTT
CDR3 protein: CASTQLAEGSTPSF

clone size: NA
J gene: TRBJ1-1
V gene: TRBV4-2
D gene: NA
CDR3 DNA: TGTGCCAGCAGCCAAGTCGTGGGGGATGGGAACACTGAAGCTTTCTTT
CDR3 protein: CASSQVVGDGNTEAFF

clone size: many
J gene: TRBJ2-7
V gene: TRBV11-2
D gene: TRBD1
CDR3 DNA: TGTGCCAGCAGCTTAGGGACAGGGGGCACCTACGAGCAGTACTTC
CDR3 protein: CASSLGTGGTYEQYF

clone size: few
J gene: TRBJ2-2
V gene: TRBV12-3/TRBV12-4
D gene: TRBD1
CDR3 DNA: TGTGCCAGCAGTCCCTACGAGACAGGGCTGCCCGGGGAGCTGTTTTTT
CDR3 protein: CASSPYETGLPGELFF

clone size: few
J gene: TRBJ2-2
V gene: TRBV10-3
D gene: NA
CDR3 DNA: TGTGCCATCAGGGACAGTACGAACACCGGGGAGCTGTTTTTT
CDR3 protein: CAIRDSTNTGELFF

clone size: few
J gene: TRBJ2-3
V gene: TRBV7-9
D gene: TRBD2
CDR3 DNA: TGTGCCAGCAGCCCCCTAATGGCGGGAGGGGCAGATACGCAGTATTTT
CDR3 protein: CASSPLMAGGADTQYF

clone size: NA
J gene: TRBJ2-2
V gene: TRBV20-1
D gene: NA
CDR3 DNA: TGCAGTGCTAGAGATCCTGGGGGCCCGAACACCGGGGAGCTGTTTTTT
CDR3 protein: CSARDPGGPNTGELFF

clone size: NA
J gene: TRBJ2-7
V gene: TRBV5-6
D gene: NA
CDR3 DNA: TGTGCCAGCAGCTACCGAGGGACTGGATATAGGACCTACGAGCAGTACTTC
CDR3 protein: CASSYRGTGYRTYEQYF

clone size: NA
J gene: TRBJ2-4
V gene: TRBV20-1
D gene: NA
CDR3 DNA: TGCAGTGCTAGAGGGGACCTCACGGTAGCCAAAAACATTCAGTACTTC
CDR3 protein: CSARGDLTVAKNIQYF